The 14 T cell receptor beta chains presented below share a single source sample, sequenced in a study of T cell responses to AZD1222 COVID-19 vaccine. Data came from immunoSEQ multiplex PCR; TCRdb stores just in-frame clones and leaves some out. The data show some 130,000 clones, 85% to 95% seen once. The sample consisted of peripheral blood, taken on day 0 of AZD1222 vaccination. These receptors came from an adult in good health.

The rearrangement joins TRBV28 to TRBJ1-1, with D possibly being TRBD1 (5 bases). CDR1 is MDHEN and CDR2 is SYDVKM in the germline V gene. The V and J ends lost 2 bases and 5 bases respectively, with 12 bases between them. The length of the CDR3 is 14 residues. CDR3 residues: CASSLGGLVTEAFF. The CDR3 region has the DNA TGTGCCAGCAGTTTAGGGGGGTTGGTAACTGAAGCTTTCTTT.

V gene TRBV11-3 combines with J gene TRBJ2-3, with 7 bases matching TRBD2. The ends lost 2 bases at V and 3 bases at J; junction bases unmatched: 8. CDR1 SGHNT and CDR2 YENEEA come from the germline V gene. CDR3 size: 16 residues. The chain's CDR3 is CASSLHRGVSTDTQYF. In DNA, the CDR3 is TGTGCCAGCAGCTTACACCGGGGGGTGTCGACAGATACGCAGTATTTT.

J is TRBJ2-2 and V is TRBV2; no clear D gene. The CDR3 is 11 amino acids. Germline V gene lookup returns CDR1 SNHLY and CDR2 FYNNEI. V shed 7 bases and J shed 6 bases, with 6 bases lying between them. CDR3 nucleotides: TGTGCCAGCAATATGGCCGGGGAGCTGTTTTTT. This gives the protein CASNMAGELFF.

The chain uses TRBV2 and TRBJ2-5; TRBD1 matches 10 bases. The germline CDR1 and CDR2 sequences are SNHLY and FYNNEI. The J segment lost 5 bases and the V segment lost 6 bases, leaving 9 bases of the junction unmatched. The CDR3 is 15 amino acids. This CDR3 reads CASRLAPDRGETQYF. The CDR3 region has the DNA TGTGCCAGCAGATTAGCGCCGGACAGGGGGGAGACCCAGTACTTC.

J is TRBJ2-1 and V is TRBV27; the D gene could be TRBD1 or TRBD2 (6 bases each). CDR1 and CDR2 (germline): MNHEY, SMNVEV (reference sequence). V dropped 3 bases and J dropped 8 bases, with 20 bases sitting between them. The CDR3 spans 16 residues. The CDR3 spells CASSFSGGQRWDEQFF. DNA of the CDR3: TGTGCCAGCAGTTTCTCCGGGGGCCAGCGCTGGGATGAGCAGTTCTTC.

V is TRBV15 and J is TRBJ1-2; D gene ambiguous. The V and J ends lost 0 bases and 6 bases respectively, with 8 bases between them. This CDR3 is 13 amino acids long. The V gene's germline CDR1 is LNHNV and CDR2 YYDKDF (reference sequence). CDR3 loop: CATSREAGDGYTF. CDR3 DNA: TGTGCCACCAGCAGAGAGGCAGGCGATGGCTACACCTTC. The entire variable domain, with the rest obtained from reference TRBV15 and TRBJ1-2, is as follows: DAMVIQNPRYQVTQFGKPVTLSCSQTLNHNVMYWYQQKSSQAPKLLFHYYDKDFNNEADTPDNFQSRRPNTSFCFLDIRSPGLGDTAMYLCATSREAGDGYTFGSGTRLTVV.

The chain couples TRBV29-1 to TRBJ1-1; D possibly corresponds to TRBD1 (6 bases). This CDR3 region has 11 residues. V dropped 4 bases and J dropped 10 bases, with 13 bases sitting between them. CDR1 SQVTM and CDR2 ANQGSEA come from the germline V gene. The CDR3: CSVANVGAAFF. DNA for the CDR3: TGCAGCGTTGCCAATGTGGGGGCAGCTTTCTTT.

The CDR3 DNA reads as TGTGCCAGCTCACCAAACGGGGAACGGGGCTACACCTTC. Amino acid sequence: CASSPNGERGYTF. The chain uses TRBV18 and TRBJ1-2; D not certain. Germline V gives CDR1 KGHSH, CDR2 LQKENI. The CDR3 length is 13 residues. V lost 2 bases and J 8 bases, leaving 12 bases between the germline ends.

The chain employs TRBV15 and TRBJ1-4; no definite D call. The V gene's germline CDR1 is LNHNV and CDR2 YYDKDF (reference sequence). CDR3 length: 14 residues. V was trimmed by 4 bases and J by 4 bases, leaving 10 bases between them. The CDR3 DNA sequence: TGTGCCACCAGCACAAATGGAGTTAATGAAAAACTGTTTTTT. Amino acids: CATSTNGVNEKLFF.

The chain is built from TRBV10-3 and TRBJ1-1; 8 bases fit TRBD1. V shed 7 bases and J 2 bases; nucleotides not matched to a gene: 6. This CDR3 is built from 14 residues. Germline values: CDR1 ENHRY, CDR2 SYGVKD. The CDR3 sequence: CAITVGQANTEAFF. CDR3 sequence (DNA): TGTGCCATCACGGTGGGACAGGCAAACACTGAAGCTTTCTTT.

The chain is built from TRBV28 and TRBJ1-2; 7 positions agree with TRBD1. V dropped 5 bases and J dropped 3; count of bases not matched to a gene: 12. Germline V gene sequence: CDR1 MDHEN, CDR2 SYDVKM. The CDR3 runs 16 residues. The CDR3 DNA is TGTGCCAGCAGTCCCGAGTGGGGAGGGGGCGACTATGGCTACACCTTC. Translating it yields CASSPEWGGGDYGYTF.

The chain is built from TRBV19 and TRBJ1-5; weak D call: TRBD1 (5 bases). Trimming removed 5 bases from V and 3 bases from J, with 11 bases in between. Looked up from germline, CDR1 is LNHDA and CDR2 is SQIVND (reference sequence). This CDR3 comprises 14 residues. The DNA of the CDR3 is TGTGCCAGTAGTCCAAGACAGATCAATCAGCCCCAGCATTTT. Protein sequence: CASSPRQINQPQHF.

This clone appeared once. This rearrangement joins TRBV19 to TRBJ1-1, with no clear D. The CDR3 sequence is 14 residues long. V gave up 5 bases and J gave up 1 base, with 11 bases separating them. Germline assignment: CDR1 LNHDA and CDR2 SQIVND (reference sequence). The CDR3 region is CASSPYWGNTEAFF. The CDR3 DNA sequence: TGTGCCAGTAGTCCTTATTGGGGGAACACTGAAGCTTTCTTT.

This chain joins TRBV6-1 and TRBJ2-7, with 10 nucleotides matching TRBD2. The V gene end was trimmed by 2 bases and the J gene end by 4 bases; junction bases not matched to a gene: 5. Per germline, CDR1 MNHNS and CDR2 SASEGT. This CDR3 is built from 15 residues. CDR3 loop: CASSEWASGGYEQYF. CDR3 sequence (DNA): TGTGCCAGCAGTGAATGGGCTAGCGGGGGTTACGAGCAGTACTTC.